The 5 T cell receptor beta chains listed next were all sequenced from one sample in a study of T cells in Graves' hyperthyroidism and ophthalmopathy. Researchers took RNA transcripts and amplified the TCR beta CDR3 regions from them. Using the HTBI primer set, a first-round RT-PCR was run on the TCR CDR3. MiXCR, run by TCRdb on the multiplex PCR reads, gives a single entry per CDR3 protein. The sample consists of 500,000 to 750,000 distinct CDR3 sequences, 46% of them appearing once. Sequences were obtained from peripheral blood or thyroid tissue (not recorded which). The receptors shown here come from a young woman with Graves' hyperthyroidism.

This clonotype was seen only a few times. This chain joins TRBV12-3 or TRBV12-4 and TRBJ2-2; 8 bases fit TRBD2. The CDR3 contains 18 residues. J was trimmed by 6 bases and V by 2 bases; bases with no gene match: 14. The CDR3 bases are TGTGCCAGCAGTTTATACGCGGGAGGCCCTCCCGGCTCCGGGGAGCTGTTTTTT. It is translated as CASSLYAGGPPGSGELFF.

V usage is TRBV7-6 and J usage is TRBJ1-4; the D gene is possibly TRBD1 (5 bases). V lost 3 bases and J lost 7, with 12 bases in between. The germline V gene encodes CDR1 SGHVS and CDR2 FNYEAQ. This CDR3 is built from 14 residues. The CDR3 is CASSLAGGSEKLFF. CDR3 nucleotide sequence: TGTGCCAGCAGCTTGGCCGGGGGGAGTGAAAAACTGTTTTTT.

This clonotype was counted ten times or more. In DNA form, the CDR3 reads TGTGCCAGCAGCTTGAGGCAAACCTCGAACACCGGGGAGCTGTTTTTT. Protein sequence: CASSLRQTSNTGELFF. This chain joins TRBV5-4 and TRBJ2-2; D gene unclear. Trimming stripped 1 base from V and 0 bases from J, with 10 bases between. Germline CDR1 and CDR2: SGHNT and YYREEE (reference sequence). The CDR3 covers 16 residues. Full variable domain (rest looked up from reference TRBV5-4 and TRBJ2-2): ETGVTQSPTHLIKTRGQQVTLRCSSQSGHNTVSWYQQALGQGPQFIFQYYREEENGRGNFPPRFSGLQFPNYSSELNVNALELDDSALYLCASSLRQTSNTGELFFGEGSRLTVL.

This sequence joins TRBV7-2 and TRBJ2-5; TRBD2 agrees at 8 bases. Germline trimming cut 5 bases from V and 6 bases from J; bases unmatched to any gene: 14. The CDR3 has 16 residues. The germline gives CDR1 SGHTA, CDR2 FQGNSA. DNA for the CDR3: TGTGCCAGCAGCCAGTCAGCGGGAGAGGGCGGGAAGACCCAGTACTTC. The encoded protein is CASSQSAGEGGKTQYF.

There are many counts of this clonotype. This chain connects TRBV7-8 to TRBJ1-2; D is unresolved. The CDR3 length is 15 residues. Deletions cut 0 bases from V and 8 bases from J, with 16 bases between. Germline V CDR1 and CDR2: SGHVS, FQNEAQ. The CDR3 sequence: CASSLAKLYQKGYTF. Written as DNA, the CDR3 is TGTGCCAGCAGCTTAGCGAAGTTATACCAAAAGGGCTACACCTTC.